This T cell receptor beta chain was recorded in a study of T cell repertoires in ileal Crohn's disease. Study-wide background: At postoperative colonoscopy, neoterminal ileum biopsies were taken as M6.

Sequencing was performed with immunoSEQ multiplex PCR; in TCRdb, only in-frame clones are kept and a portion is missing. The sample has about 3,900 clones, roughly 78% seen once; the top ten hold 10% to 15%. Details on this clone: The antigen is unknown.

Noted time point: neoterminal ileum biopsy at postoperative endoscopy, about 6 months after surgery. Study outcomes and limitations: Sorted CD8 T cells held more high-frequency clones than CD4. Compared with non-smokers, active smokers at surgery showed more clonal expansions.

CDR1 and CDR2 from the germline V gene are LGHNA and YNFKEQ. Trimming left V 3 bases short and J 1 base short, with 12 bases between. The CDR3 extends over 15 amino acids. The source material was ileal tissue. This TCR came from an adult with Crohn's disease. The rearrangement links TRBV4-2 to TRBJ1-1, with D tentatively TRBD1 (6 bases). In DNA, the CDR3 is TGTGCCAGCAGCCAGCGACAGGAACCGAACACTGAAGCTTTCTTT. Translating it yields CASSQRQEPNTEAFF.